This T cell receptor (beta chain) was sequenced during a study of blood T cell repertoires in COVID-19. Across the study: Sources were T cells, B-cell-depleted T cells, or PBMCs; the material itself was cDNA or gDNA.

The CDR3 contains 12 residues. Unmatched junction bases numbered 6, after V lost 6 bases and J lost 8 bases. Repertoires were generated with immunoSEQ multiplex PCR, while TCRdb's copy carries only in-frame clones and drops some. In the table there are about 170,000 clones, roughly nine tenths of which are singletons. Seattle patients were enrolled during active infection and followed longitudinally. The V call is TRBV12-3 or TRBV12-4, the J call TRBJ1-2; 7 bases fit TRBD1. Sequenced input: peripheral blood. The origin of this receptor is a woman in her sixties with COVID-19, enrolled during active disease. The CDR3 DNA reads TGTGCCAGCAGGGGACAGTTGCGAGGCTACACCTTC. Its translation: CASRGQLRGYTF.